This record covers a single T cell receptor beta chain. These data belong to a study of blood T cell repertoires in COVID-19. Only in-frame clones appear in the TCRdb table, and some are missing; sequencing was by immunoSEQ multiplex PCR. The sample consists of around 170,000 clones, 80% to 85% of them appearing once. The CDR3 totals 15 residues. V was pared by 1 base and J by 6 bases, with 3 bases of the junction left unmatched. Germline-derived CDR1 and CDR2 are KGHSH and LQKENI. This chain joins TRBV18 and TRBJ2-2; 9 bases align to TRBD1. The sample consisted of peripheral blood. The TCR was taken from a woman between 65 and 79 years old with COVID-19, enrolled during active disease. CDR3 sequence (DNA): TGTGCCAGCTCACCACGACAGGGGGACGCCGGGGAGCTGTTTTTT. Its protein is CASSPRQGDAGELFF.